This TCR beta chain was profiled in a study of blood T cell repertoires in COVID-19. Background on the study: COVID-19 samples from acute and convalescent phases originated in the United States, Italy and Spain.

The study recruited people aged roughly 18 to 95 years across about 25 US areas. Cohort placement rested on clinical history that participants reported themselves. The germline V gene encodes CDR1 LGHDT and CDR2 YNNKEL (reference sequence). The CDR3 consists of 14 residues. Trimming stripped 1 base from V and 5 bases from J, with 12 bases between. Per the study methods: For nucleated cells, counts were estimated from reference gene primer amplification. Produced via immunoSEQ multiplex PCR; TCRdb's table is partial and in-frame only. The V and J calls and clone size were taken over from that table, and D and trimming were inferred from the DNA. The table records some 250,000 clones, approximately 83% of them present only once.

The origin of this receptor is a woman aged 40 to 50 with acute COVID-19. This sequence joins TRBV3-1 (or the pseudogene TRBV3-2) and TRBJ2-7; no firm D call. Sequencing was done on a sample of PBMCs or T cells enriched from blood (not recorded which). In DNA, the CDR3 is TGTGCCAGCAGCCAAGGCGGCCCCCGGAACGAGCAGTACTTC. Its translation is CASSQGGPRNEQYF.